The rows below give T cell receptor beta chains drawn from one sample of a study of blood T cell repertoires in COVID-19. Only in-frame clones appear in the TCRdb table, and some are missing; sequencing was by immunoSEQ multiplex PCR. This sample has roughly 250,000 clones, with 60% to 75% found just once. Sequencing was done on a sample of peripheral blood. These receptors were collected from an elderly woman with acute or convalescent COVID-19. Each CDR3 is given with its conserved first and last residue.

TRBV11-2	TRBJ2-4	CASSWVFSGGTKNIQYF
TRBV11-1	TRBJ2-5	CASRDLGETQYF
TRBV9	TRBJ2-5	CASSAMGGFQETQYF
TRBV5-1	TRBJ2-3	CASSQGQATDTQYF
TRBV10-3	TRBJ2-3	CAISGGGHNTDTQYF
TRBV6-5	TRBJ2-5	CASSPRQETQYF
TRBV14	TRBJ1-5	CASSHRNQPQHF
TRBV18	TRBJ1-5	CASSPDNQPQHF
TRBV5-4	TRBJ1-1	CASSAGQRNTEAFF
TRBV7-9	TRBJ1-4	CASSLARPTFNEKLFF
TRBV6-5	TRBJ1-1	CASSYSTGRNTEAFF
TRBV29-1	TRBJ2-5	CSHYVGLAGETQYF
TRBV7-2	TRBJ1-1	CASSLQTGITEAFF
TRBV19	TRBJ1-4	CASSMPRTGGYEKLFF
TRBV27	TRBJ2-2	CAIRGLNTGELFF
TRBV18	TRBJ2-1	CASSPRPVAGADNEQFF
TRBV11-2	TRBJ1-3	CASRRRQGVNSGNTIYF
TRBV12-5	TRBJ1-1	CASVEQGALTEAFF
TRBV7-8	TRBJ2-3	CASSLGIGGTGATDTQYF
TRBV24-1	TRBJ1-2	CPGQGVCYGYTF
TRBV19	TRBJ1-1	CASSIAPGTANTEAFF
TRBV18	TRBJ2-3	CASSQDRGGTDTQYF